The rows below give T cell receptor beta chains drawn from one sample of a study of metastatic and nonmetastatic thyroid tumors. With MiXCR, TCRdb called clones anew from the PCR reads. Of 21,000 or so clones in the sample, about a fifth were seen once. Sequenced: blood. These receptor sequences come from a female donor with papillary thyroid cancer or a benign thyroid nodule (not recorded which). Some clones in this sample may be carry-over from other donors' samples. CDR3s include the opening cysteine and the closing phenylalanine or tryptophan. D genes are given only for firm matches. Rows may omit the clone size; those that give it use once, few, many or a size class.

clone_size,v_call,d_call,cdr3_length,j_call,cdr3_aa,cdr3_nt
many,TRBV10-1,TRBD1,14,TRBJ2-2,CASSPGGFTGELFF,TGCGCCAGCAGTCCAGGGGGCTTCACCGGGGAGCTGTTTTTT
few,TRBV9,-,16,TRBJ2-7,CASSVALANLWYEQYF,TGTGCCAGCAGCGTTGCCCTAGCAAACCTGTGGTACGAGCAGTACTTC
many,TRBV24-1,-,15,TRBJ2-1,CAAGNRDSRDNEQFF,TGTGCCGCGGGAAATAGGGACTCTCGGGACAATGAGCAGTTCTTC
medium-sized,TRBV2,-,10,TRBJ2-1,CASSDIEQFF,TGTGCCAGCAGTGACATTGAGCAGTTCTTC
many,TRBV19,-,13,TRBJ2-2,CALTSGRTGELFF,TGTGCCCTCACATCAGGTCGCACCGGGGAGCTGTTTTTT
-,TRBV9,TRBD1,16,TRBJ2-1,CASSGPDGTEDNEQFF,TGTGCCAGCAGCGGGCCCGACGGGACAGAGGACAATGAGCAGTTCTTC
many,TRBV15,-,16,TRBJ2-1,CATSSGGASSYNEQFF,TGTGCCACCAGCAGCGGCGGGGCTAGCTCCTACAATGAGCAGTTCTTC
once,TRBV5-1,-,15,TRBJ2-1,CGSRITGISYNEQFF,TGCGGCAGCAGGATAACCGGGATCTCCTATAATGAGCAGTTCTTC
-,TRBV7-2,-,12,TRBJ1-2,CASSRVYYGYTF,TGTGCTAGCAGCCGGGTGTACTATGGCTACACCTTC
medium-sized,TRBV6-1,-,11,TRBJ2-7,CATRDTYEQYF,TGTGCCACTAGGGACACCTACGAGCAGTACTTC
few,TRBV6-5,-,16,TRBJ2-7,CASSYSKSGMHYEHYF,TGTGCCAGCAGTTACTCGAAATCAGGGATGCACTACGAGCATTACTTC
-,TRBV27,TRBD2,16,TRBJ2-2,CASSFLTSGGTGELFF,TGTGCCAGCAGTTTTCTGACTAGCGGGGGCACCGGGGAGCTGTTTTTT
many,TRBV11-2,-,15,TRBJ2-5,CASSLGQGGLETQYF,TGTGCCAGCAGCTTAGGGCAGGGCGGGCTCGAGACCCAGTACTTC
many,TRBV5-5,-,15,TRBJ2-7,CASSPSGGQVYEQYF,TGTGCCAGCAGCCCCTCGGGGGGACAGGTCTACGAGCAGTACTTC
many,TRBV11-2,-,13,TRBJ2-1,CASSLGGNDEQFF,TGTGCCAGCAGCTTAGGCGGTAACGATGAGCAGTTCTTC
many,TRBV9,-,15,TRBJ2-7,CASSVGSAKTYEQYF,TGTGCCAGCAGCGTGGGTAGCGCGAAAACCTACGAGCAGTACTTC
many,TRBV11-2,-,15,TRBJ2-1,CASIRTVSSYNEQFF,TGTGCCAGCATCCGGACTGTGAGCTCCTACAATGAGCAGTTCTTC
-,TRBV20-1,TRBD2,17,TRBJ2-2,CSARGGGSAGNTGELFF,TGCAGTGCTAGAGGGGGCGGGAGTGCCGGGAACACCGGGGAGCTGTTTTTT
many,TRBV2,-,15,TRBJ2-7,CASSESGRRPGEQYF,TGTGCCAGCAGTGAAAGCGGTCGTCGACCCGGCGAGCAGTACTTC
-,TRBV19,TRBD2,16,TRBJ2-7,CASSTTRLAGVYEQYF,TGTGCCAGTAGTACTACGAGACTAGCTGGAGTGTACGAGCAGTACTTC
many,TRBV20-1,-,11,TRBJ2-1,CSAKTYNEQFF,TGCAGTGCTAAAACGTACAATGAGCAGTTCTTC
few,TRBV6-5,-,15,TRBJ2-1,CSSSYWTLSGNEQFF,TGTTCCAGCAGTTACTGGACGCTCTCCGGGAATGAGCAGTTCTTC
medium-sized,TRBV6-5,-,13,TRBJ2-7,CASSYGLSYEQYF,TGTGCCAGCAGTTACGGGCTCAGCTACGAGCAGTACTTC
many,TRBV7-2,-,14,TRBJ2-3,CASSLRGSTDTQYF,TGTGCCAGCAGCTTACGCGGTAGCACAGATACGCAGTATTTT
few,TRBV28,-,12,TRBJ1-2,CASSDANYGYTF,TGTGCCAGCAGTGACGCTAACTATGGCTACACCTTC
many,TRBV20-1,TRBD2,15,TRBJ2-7,CSSISGTSGSYEQYF,TGCAGCTCGATTTCCGGGACTAGCGGCTCCTACGAGCAGTACTTC
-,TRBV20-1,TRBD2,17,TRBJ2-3,CSARIGLAVGPRDTQYF,TGCAGTGCTAGGATCGGACTAGCTGTAGGGCCCAGAGATACGCAGTATTTT
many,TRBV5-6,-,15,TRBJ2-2,CASSSDTLGTGELFF,TGTGCCAGCAGCTCGGACACCTTGGGGACCGGGGAGCTGTTTTTT
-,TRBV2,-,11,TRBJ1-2,CASSTNYGYTF,TGTGCCAGCAGTACAAATTATGGCTACACCTTC